Below, 7 T cell receptor beta chains from the same sample are listed, as sequenced in a study of HIV-infected children after antiretroviral therapy interruption. Regarding treatment: PENTA 11 planned treatment interruption arm or continuous ART arm. A 3' RACE protocol on RNA, with unique molecular identifiers, produced the TCR library. Via MiXCR, TCRdb re-called the 3' RACE reads, giving one row per CDR3 protein. The sample yields more than 75,000 distinct CDR3 sequences, under 8% seen once. Sequencing was performed on CD45RA+ CD4+ T cells from PBMCs, pooled from several time points, taken from a donor given antiretroviral therapy, either interrupted or continuous. Subset specified: naive CD4+ CD45RA+ CD45RO- T cells. The origin of the receptors is a pool of human donors with HIV.

This chain joins TRBV7-2 and TRBJ2-3; 7 positions agree with TRBD1. This CDR3 contains 19 residues. In germline, CDR1 is SGHTA, CDR2 FQGNSA. V gave up 5 bases and J gave up 2 bases; unmatched junction bases: 19. In DNA form, the CDR3 reads TGTGCCAGCAGCCACGGGGAAAATGGTCGTACAGGGGACACAGATACGCAGTATTTT. Protein sequence: CASSHGENGRTGDTDTQYF. The complete variable domain, with remaining parts taken from reference TRBV7-2 and TRBJ2-3, reads GAGVSQSPSNKVTEKGKDVELRCDPISGHTALYWYRQSLGQGLEFLIYFQGNSAPDKSGLPSDRFSAERTGGSVSTLTIQRTQQEDSAVYLCASSHGENGRTGDTDTQYFGPGTRLTVL.

This clonotype was found a few times. CDR3 residues: CASRPDRGAGKQYF. Written as DNA, the CDR3 is TGTGCCAGCAGACCAGACAGGGGCGCTGGGAAGCAGTACTTC. This chain connects TRBV27 to TRBJ2-7; 8 positions match TRBD1. Germline assignment: CDR1 MNHEY and CDR2 SMNVEV (reference sequence). Trimming at V came to 6 bases and at J to 8 bases, leaving 12 bases not matched to a gene. This CDR3 is 14 amino acids long.

This clonotype is classed as medium-sized. This chain joins TRBV12-3 or TRBV12-4 and TRBJ1-5, with 7 bases that match TRBD1. Trimming at V came to 5 bases and at J to 2 bases, leaving 9 bases not matched to a gene. CDR3 length equals 16 residues. CDR3 in DNA: TGTGCCAGCAGTCAGGGGACAGCGAGGGGCAATCAGCCCCAGCATTTT. This codes for CASSQGTARGNQPQHF.

CDR3 sequence: CASGRDSPEFF. The DNA of the CDR3 is TGTGCCAGCGGTCGGGACTCCCCTGAGTTCTTC. V gene TRBV2 combines with J gene TRBJ2-1, with D maybe TRBD2 (6 bases). Between the trimmed V and J ends, which lost 8 bases and 14 bases, there was a span of 16 bases. The CDR3 loop spans 11 amino acids. CDR1 and CDR2 from the germline V gene are SNHLY and FYNNEI.

The V gene is TRBV10-3, the J gene TRBJ1-1; D unclear. Germline assignment: CDR1 ENHRY and CDR2 SYGVKD. Trimming cost V 7 bases and J 3 bases, with 6 bases left between them. This CDR3 has 11 amino acids. The CDR3 loop is CAINRDTEAFF. CDR3 coding DNA: TGTGCCATCAATAGGGACACTGAAGCTTTCTTT.

This clonotype was recorded at least ten times. CDR3 DNA sequence: TGTGCGACACTAGCGTCGAACGCCTACAATGAGCAGTTCTTC. This sequence encodes CATLASNAYNEQFF. The V and J genes are TRBV25-1 and TRBJ2-1, with 7 bases that match TRBD2. CDR1 MGHDK and CDR2 SYGVNS come from the germline V gene. CDR3 length: 14 amino acids.

This clonotype was observed at least ten times. This sequence joins TRBV12-5 and TRBJ2-3; 10 bases agree with TRBD2. The length of the CDR3 is 15 residues. The V gene's germline CDR1 is LGHNT and CDR2 FRNRAP. Trimming at V came to 3 bases and at J to 3 bases, leaving 3 bases not matched to a gene. In nucleotides, the CDR3 is TGTGCTAGTGGTTTATCTAGCGGGAGTACAGATACGCAGTATTTT. Translation: CASGLSSGSTDTQYF. The full variable domain, its missing parts supplied by reference TRBV12-5 and TRBJ2-3, is DARVTQTPRHKVTEMGQEVTMRCQPILGHNTVFWYRQTMMQGLELLAYFRNRAPLDDSGMPKDRFSAEMPDATLATLKIQPSEPRDSAVYFCASGLSSGSTDTQYFGPGTRLTVL.